The 15 T cell receptor beta chains in this list originate from one sample, sequenced in a study of blood T cell repertoires in COVID-19. Libraries were prepared by immunoSEQ multiplex PCR; TCRdb keeps only in-frame clonotypes and omits some of them. The sample lists about 400,000 clones; roughly 90% were seen once. Sequencing was done on a sample of peripheral blood. The receptors originated from a man aged 40-55 years with acute or convalescent COVID-19.

A word on this clone: Other DNA variants within this sample encode the same CDR3. The chain links TRBV12-3 or TRBV12-4 to TRBJ1-1, with TRBD1 matching over 7 bases. There are 12 residues in the CDR3. Trimming removed 6 bases from V and 8 bases from J; junction bases left unmatched: 6. For the CDR3, the DNA is TGTGCCAGCAGCTTACAGGGGCCAGAAGCTTTCTTT. Amino acids: CASSLQGPEAFF.

Worth noting for this clone: In this CDR3 the conserved last residue, phenylalanine or tryptophan, is missing, so a read error is likely. V usage is TRBV7-2 and J usage is TRBJ2-7; 8 bases line up with TRBD2. CDR3 length: 14 amino acids. V dropped 3 bases and J dropped 5; count of bases not matched to a gene: 6. Germline V gene lookup returns CDR1 SGHTA and CDR2 FQGNSA. CDR3 bases: TGTGCCAGCAGCTTCAAAGCGGGAGTCCACGAGCAGTACATC. Residues: CASSFKAGVHEQYI.

The chain couples TRBV7-6 to TRBJ2-7; D perhaps matches TRBD1 (6 bases). This CDR3 spans 13 amino acids. Germline V gene data show CDR1 as SGHVS and CDR2 as FNYEAQ. V lost 3 bases and J 6 bases, leaving 12 bases between the germline ends. CDR3 sequence: CASSFSQGGEQYF. As DNA, the CDR3 is TGTGCCAGCAGCTTTTCACAGGGTGGCGAGCAGTACTTC. Looking up the rest from reference TRBV7-6 and TRBJ2-7 gives the full variable domain: GAGVSQSPRYKVTKRGQDVALRCDPISGHVSLYWYRQALGQGPEFLTYFNYEAQQDKSGLPNDRFSAERPEGSISTLTIQRTEQRDSAMYRCASSFSQGGEQYFGPGTRLTVT.

The V call is TRBV9, the J call TRBJ1-1; D gene ambiguous. V shed 0 bases and J shed 2 bases, with 5 bases lying between them. The CDR3 has 13 amino acids. Germline V CDR1 and CDR2: SGDLS, YYNGEE. This CDR3 is CASSVVANTEAFF. CDR3 nucleotide sequence: TGTGCCAGCAGCGTAGTGGCAAACACTGAAGCTTTCTTT.

This clone was found a few times. This chain connects TRBV28 to TRBJ2-5; TRBD1 agrees at 9 bases. V lost 8 bases, J lost 5 bases, and 12 bases stayed unmatched. The germline V gene has CDR1 MDHEN and CDR2 SYDVKM. The CDR3 has 15 residues. CDR3 coding DNA: TGTGCCAGCGACCCTGACAGGGGGAGGGGGGAGACCCAGTACTTC. Protein: CASDPDRGRGETQYF.

The chain is built from TRBV5-8 and TRBJ2-1; 9 bases match TRBD2. V lost 0 bases and J lost 9; bases outside the gene matches: 4. Germline V CDR1 and CDR2: SGHTS, YDEGEE. This CDR3 is 14 amino acids long. CDR3: CASSLVSGRIEQFF. The CDR3, as DNA: TGTGCCAGCAGCTTGGTTAGCGGGAGAATTGAGCAGTTCTTC. Using reference TRBV5-8 and TRBJ2-1 for the parts outside the CDR3, the full variable domain is EAGVTQSPTHLIKTRGQQATLRCSPISGHTSVYWYQQALGLGLQFLLWYDEGEERNRGNFPPRFSGRQFPNYSSELNVNALELEDSALYLCASSLVSGRIEQFFGPGTRLTVL.

The genes are TRBV7-2 and TRBJ2-1, with D tentatively TRBD1 (5 bases). V lost 3 bases and J 13 bases, leaving 16 bases between the germline ends. Per germline, CDR1 SGHTA and CDR2 FQGNSA. There are 13 residues in the CDR3. CDR3 nucleotides: TGTGCCAGCAGCTTTGGGGCGGAACGTATACAGTTCTTC. Translated: CASSFGAERIQFF. Looking up the rest from reference TRBV7-2 and TRBJ2-1 gives the full variable domain: GAGVSQSPSNKVTEKGKDVELRCDPISGHTALYWYRQSLGQGLEFLIYFQGNSAPDKSGLPSDRFSAERTGGSVSTLTIQRTQQEDSAVYLCASSFGAERIQFFGPGTRLTVL.

This clone appeared a single time. The chain carries TRBV28 and TRBJ1-3; D gene unclear. The germline V gene encodes CDR1 MDHEN and CDR2 SYDVKM. CDR3 size: 16 residues. V dropped 8 bases and J dropped 0 bases, with 17 bases sitting between them. CDR3 residues: CASAQDFPSSGNTIYF. The CDR3 DNA sequence: TGTGCCAGCGCCCAGGACTTCCCGAGCTCTGGAAACACCATATATTTT.

The chain is built from TRBV15 and TRBJ1-5; no reliable D call. Germline lookup yields CDR1 LNHNV and CDR2 YYDKDF (reference sequence). The CDR3 spans 14 residues. V was trimmed by 0 bases and J by 6 bases, leaving 9 bases between them. CDR3 sequence: CATSRDGGGQPQHF. DNA for the CDR3: TGTGCCACCAGCAGAGATGGTGGAGGTCAGCCCCAGCATTTT.

This clone was seen a single time. The gene calls are TRBV5-6 and TRBJ1-2; 11 bases match TRBD1. V shed 4 bases, J shed 5 bases, and the junction held 7 bases outside the gene matches. Germline V CDR1 and CDR2: SGHDT, YYEEEE. The CDR3 contains 15 residues. The CDR3: CASSTGQGVPYGYTF. The DNA for the CDR3 is TGTGCCAGCAGCACGGGACAGGGGGTCCCATATGGCTACACCTTC.

The gene calls are TRBV13 and TRBJ2-5; D might be TRBD2 (7 bases). The CDR3 extends over 15 amino acids. Germline V CDR1 and CDR2: PRHDT, FYEKMQ (reference sequence). Deletions cut 4 bases from V and 5 bases from J, with 17 bases between. The CDR3 sequence: CASSSTGGPEETQYF. DNA for the CDR3: TGTGCCAGCAGCTCGACCGGGGGGCCCGAGGAGACCCAGTACTTC. The full variable domain, its missing parts supplied by reference TRBV13 and TRBJ2-5, is AAGVIQSPRHLIKEKRETATLKCYPIPRHDTVYWYQQGPGQDPQFLISFYEKMQSDKGSIPDRFSAQQFSDYHSELNMSSLELGDSALYFCASSSTGGPEETQYFGPGTRLLVL.

The chain is built from TRBV15 and TRBJ1-4; 7 bases match TRBD1. The trim removed 0 bases at V and 8 bases at J, leaving 6 bases unmatched. CDR1 and CDR2 from the germline V gene are LNHNV and YYDKDF (reference sequence). The CDR3 has 15 amino acids. CDR3 in amino acids: CATSRDRAGGEKLFF. DNA for the CDR3: TGTGCCACCAGCAGAGATCGGGCAGGGGGGGAAAAACTGTTTTTT. Combining the CDR3 with reference TRBV15 and TRBJ1-4 gives the whole variable domain DAMVIQNPRYQVTQFGKPVTLSCSQTLNHNVMYWYQQKSSQAPKLLFHYYDKDFNNEADTPDNFQSRRPNTSFCFLDIRSPGLGDTAMYLCATSRDRAGGEKLFFGSGTQLSVL.

In this sample, this clone turned up a few times. The J gene is TRBJ2-1, the V gene TRBV5-1, with D perhaps TRBD2 (5 bases). CDR1 is SGHRS, CDR2 YFSETQ, per germline. Trimming took 6 bases from V and 2 from J, leaving 12 bases between them. This CDR3 contains 14 residues. CDR3 in amino acids: CASTPGSTYNEQFF. DNA of the CDR3: TGCGCCAGCACCCCGGGGTCAACCTACAATGAGCAGTTCTTC.

The J gene is TRBJ1-1, the V gene TRBV25-1; 9 bases line up with TRBD1. CDR1 MGHDK and CDR2 SYGVNS come from the germline V gene. V dropped 4 bases and J dropped 5; count of bases not matched to a gene: 5. The CDR3 length is 14 residues. This CDR3 is CASSAWDRETEAFF. The CDR3 DNA follows: TGTGCCAGCAGTGCCTGGGACAGGGAGACTGAAGCTTTCTTT.

This chain connects TRBV6-1 to TRBJ2-3, with TRBD2 identical over 10 bases. After removal of 3 bases from V and 4 bases from J, the junction contained 7 bases not matched to a gene. This CDR3 is built from 16 residues. Germline values: CDR1 MNHNS, CDR2 SASEGT. The chain's CDR3 is CASSDPSGRGADTQYF. As DNA, the CDR3 is TGTGCCAGCAGTGACCCTAGCGGGAGAGGAGCAGATACGCAGTATTTT.